The present T cell receptor beta chain was sequenced within a study of T cells in Graves' hyperthyroidism and ophthalmopathy. The source material, RNA transcripts, was used to amplify TCR beta CDR3 regions. TCR CDR3 underwent first-round RT-PCR with the HTBI primer set. TCRdb reanalysed the multiplex PCR reads using MiXCR and keeps one entry per CDR3 protein. The sample contains hundreds of thousands of distinct CDR3 sequences, 45% of which appear only once. Diagnoses were made from clinical symptoms, serum measures (thyroxine and TRAb), thyroid ultrasound and orbital computed tomography. Note on this clonotype: Its specificity is unknown.

Study findings and constraints: Among thyroid clonotypes expanded above 0.001, most also appeared in blood.

This CDR3 has 15 amino acids. V was pared by 6 bases and J by 5 bases, with 10 bases of the junction left unmatched. The sequence came from an adult man with Graves' disease, either hyperthyroidism or ophthalmopathy (not recorded which). Source material: peripheral blood or thyroid tissue (not recorded which). The V call is TRBV12-3 or TRBV12-4, the J call TRBJ2-5; 9 nucleotides agree with TRBD1. The CDR3 protein is CASRPDRGKWETQYF. CDR3 nucleotide sequence: TGTGCCAGCAGACCTGACAGGGGGAAGTGGGAGACCCAGTACTTC.